This T cell receptor (beta chain) emerged from a study of cytotoxic CD8 clonotypes in ibrutinib-treated CLL. The CDR3 totals 14 residues. Per the germline V gene, CDR1 is SGHTA and CDR2 is FQGNSA. V lost 1 base and J 10 bases, leaving 14 bases between the germline ends. The repertoire was sequenced with immunoSEQ multiplex PCR; TCRdb's copy has only in-frame clones and lacks some. The data hold 200,000 to 250,000 clones, with about three quarters observed a single time. The chain links TRBV7-2 to TRBJ2-1; the D gene is possibly TRBD2 (5 bases). The sample was PBMCs, taken after 24 months of ibrutinib treatment. The TCR comes from a human donor with chronic lymphocytic leukemia. CDR3 sequence reads: CASSLGGTSQEQFF. In DNA form, the CDR3 reads TGTGCCAGCAGCTTAGGAGGTACTAGTCAGGAGCAGTTCTTC.